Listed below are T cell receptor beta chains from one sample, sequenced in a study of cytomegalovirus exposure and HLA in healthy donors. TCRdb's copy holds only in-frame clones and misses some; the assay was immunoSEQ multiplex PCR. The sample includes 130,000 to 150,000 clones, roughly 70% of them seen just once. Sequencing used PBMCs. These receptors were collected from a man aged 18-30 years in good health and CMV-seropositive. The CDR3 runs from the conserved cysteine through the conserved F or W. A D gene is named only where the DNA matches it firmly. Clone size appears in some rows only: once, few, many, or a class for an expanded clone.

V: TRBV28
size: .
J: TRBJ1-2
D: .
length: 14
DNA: TGTGCCAGCAGTTTGGCGGGGGGCCCTCGTGGCTACACCTTC
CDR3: CASSLAGGPRGYTF

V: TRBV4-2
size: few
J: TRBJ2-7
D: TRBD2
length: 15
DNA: TGTGCCAGCAGCCCATCGGGACTAGCAGTCTACGAGCAGTACTTC
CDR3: CASSPSGLAVYEQYF

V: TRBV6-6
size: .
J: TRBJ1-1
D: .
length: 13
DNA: TGTGCCAGCAGCCCTTTCCGGAACACTGAAGCTTTCTTT
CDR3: CASSPFRNTEAFF

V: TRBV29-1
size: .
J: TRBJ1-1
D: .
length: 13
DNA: TGCAGCGCTAAGGACACCCAGAACACTGAAGCTTTCTTT
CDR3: CSAKDTQNTEAFF

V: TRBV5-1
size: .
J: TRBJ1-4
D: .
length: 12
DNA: TGCGCCAGCAGCTCTCAGGGTGAAAAACTGTTTTTT
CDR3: CASSSQGEKLFF

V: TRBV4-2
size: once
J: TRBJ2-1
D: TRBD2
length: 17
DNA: TGTGCCAGCAGCCGGGGACTAGCGGGAGTAGAAGGGAATGAGCAGTTCTTC
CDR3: CASSRGLAGVEGNEQFF

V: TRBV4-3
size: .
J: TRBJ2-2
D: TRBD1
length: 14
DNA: TGCGCCAGCAGCCAACCAGGGGGCACCGGGGAGCTGTTTTTT
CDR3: CASSQPGGTGELFF

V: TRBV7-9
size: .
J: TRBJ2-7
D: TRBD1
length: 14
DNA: TGTGCCAGCAGCGAAAGGACAGGGTCGGACGAGCAGTACTTC
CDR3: CASSERTGSDEQYF

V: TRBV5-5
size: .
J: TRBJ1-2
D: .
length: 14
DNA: TGTGCCAGCAGCGTCTCACCGGCTAACTATGGCTACACCTTC
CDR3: CASSVSPANYGYTF

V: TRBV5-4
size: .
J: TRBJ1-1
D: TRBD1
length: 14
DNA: TGTGCCAGCAGCTGGACAGGATTGAACACTGAAGCTTTCTTT
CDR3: CASSWTGLNTEAFF

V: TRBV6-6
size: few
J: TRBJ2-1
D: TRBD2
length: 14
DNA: TGTGCCAGCAGTCAGACCGGGACTATCAATGAGCAGTTCTTC
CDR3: CASSQTGTINEQFF

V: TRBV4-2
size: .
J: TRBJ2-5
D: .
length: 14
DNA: TGTGCCAGCAGCCAATTGGCAGGGGAGGAGACCCAGTACTTC
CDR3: CASSQLAGEETQYF

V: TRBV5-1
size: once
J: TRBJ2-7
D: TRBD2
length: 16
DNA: TGCGCCAGCAGCTTGGGGGTTAGCGGGATGTCCTACGAGCAGTACTTC
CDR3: CASSLGVSGMSYEQYF

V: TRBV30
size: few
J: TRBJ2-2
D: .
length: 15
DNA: TGTGCCTGGAGCTCTGAACCGCGAGTAACTGGGGAGCTGTTTTTT
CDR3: CAWSSEPRVTGELFF

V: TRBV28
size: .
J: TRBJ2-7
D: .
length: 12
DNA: TGTGCCAGCAGTTTCCAAGCGACGTGGCAGTACTTC
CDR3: CASSFQATWQYF

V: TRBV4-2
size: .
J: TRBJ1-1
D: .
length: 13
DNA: TGTGCCAGCACCAGACAGCCGAACACTGAAGCTTTCTTT
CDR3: CASTRQPNTEAFF

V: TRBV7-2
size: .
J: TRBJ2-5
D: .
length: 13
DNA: TGTGCCAGCAGTGGCGGGATTGCCCGGACCCAGTACTTC
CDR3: CASSGGIARTQYF

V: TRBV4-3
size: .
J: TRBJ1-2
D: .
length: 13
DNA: TGCGCCAGCAGCCAAGACTTGAGAGAAGGCTACACCTTC
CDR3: CASSQDLREGYTF

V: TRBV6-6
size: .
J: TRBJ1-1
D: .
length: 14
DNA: TGTGCCAGCGCCGCGGGACCGGCTAACACTGAAGCTTTCTTT
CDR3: CASAAGPANTEAFF

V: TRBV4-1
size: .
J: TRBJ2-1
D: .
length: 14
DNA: TGCGCCAGCAGCGCTCCGAGCTCCTACAATGAGCAGTTCTTC
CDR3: CASSAPSSYNEQFF

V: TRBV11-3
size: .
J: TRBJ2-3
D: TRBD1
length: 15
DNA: TGTGCCAGCAGCCCCCGGGGACAGCACACAGATACGCAGTATTTT
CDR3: CASSPRGQHTDTQYF

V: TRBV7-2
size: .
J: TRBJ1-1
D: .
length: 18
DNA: TGTGCCAGCAGCTTAGCATCCAGGCGGGGGGGCGTGAACACTGAAGCTTTCTTT
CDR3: CASSLASRRGGVNTEAFF

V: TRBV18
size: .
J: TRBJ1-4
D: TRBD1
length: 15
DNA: TGTGCCAGCTCATCGACAGGGCTCGGTAATGAAAAACTGTTTTTT
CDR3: CASSSTGLGNEKLFF

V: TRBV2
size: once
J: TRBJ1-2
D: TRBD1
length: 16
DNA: TGTGCCAGCAGAGAGGTGATGGGGCAGGGGGGCTATGGCTACACCTTC
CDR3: CASREVMGQGGYGYTF

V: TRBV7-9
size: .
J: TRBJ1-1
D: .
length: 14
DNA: TGTGCCAGCAGCATCGGACACCTGAACACTGAAGCTTTCTTT
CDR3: CASSIGHLNTEAFF

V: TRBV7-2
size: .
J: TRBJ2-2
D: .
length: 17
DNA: TGTGCCAGCAGCTTATGGGTCGTGCGGAGTGGCACCGGGGAGCTGTTTTTT
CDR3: CASSLWVVRSGTGELFF

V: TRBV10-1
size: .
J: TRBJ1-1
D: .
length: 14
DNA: TGCGCCAGCAGTGAGGGGCAGGGCGTTTCTGAAGCTTTCTTT
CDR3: CASSEGQGVSEAFF